The 27 T cell receptor beta chains reported below all come from one sample, sequenced in a study of regulatory T cells in long-lasting Graves disease. Time point reported: newly diagnosed GD, antithyroid drugs for less than 3 months. TCR sequences were obtained from RNA taken from PBMCs. For TCR beta, libraries came from iRepertoire HTBI primers and Arm-PCR of CDR3 regions. From the multiplex PCR reads, TCRdb called clonotypes with MiXCR, one entry per CDR3 protein. The sample lists hundreds of thousands of distinct CDR3 sequences, about 13% occurring once. Separately, the same data were catalogued under a study of T cells in Graves' hyperthyroidism and ophthalmopathy.

This specimen consisted of peripheral blood mononuclear cells (PBMCs), obtained at new diagnosis, from a patient treated with antithyroid drugs. All receptors derive from a man aged 30 to 45 with Graves disease.

J is TRBJ1-2 and V is TRBV19, with 10 bases matching TRBD1. Germline V lookup: CDR1 LNHDA, CDR2 SQIVND (reference sequence). V shed 6 bases and J 10 bases; nucleotides not matched to a gene: 14. The CDR3 has 15 amino acids. Here the CDR3 DNA reads TGTGCCAGTAGCGAGACAGAAGGACAGGGGGAGGTCTACACCTTC. Amino acid sequence: CASSETEGQGEVYTF.

This clonotype has at least ten counts. The rearrangement joins TRBV19 to TRBJ1-5, with unresolved D. Trimming stripped 7 bases from V and 7 bases from J, with 20 bases between. This CDR3 comprises 15 residues. Germline loops: CDR1 LNHDA, CDR2 SQIVND (reference sequence). CDR3 sequence reads: CASTRATALGQPQHF. CDR3 sequence (DNA): TGTGCCAGTACCAGAGCGACGGCCTTGGGACAGCCCCAGCATTTT.

A few counts support this clonotype. The chain carries TRBV10-3 and TRBJ2-7, with TRBD2 matching 14 bases. Trimming cost V 6 bases and J 5 bases; bases outside gene matches: 12. This CDR3 has 17 amino acids. CDR1 and CDR2 from the germline V gene are ENHRY and SYGVKD. As DNA, the CDR3 is TGTGCCATCAGGGGAGGGGGACTAGCGGGAGTTTTCGACGAGCAGTACTTC. Its translation: CAIRGGGLAGVFDEQYF.

V and J are TRBV27 and TRBJ1-5, with D perhaps TRBD1 (5 bases). Germline CDR1 is MNHEY and CDR2 is SMNVEV (reference sequence). The V and J ends lost 4 bases and 4 bases respectively, with 14 bases between them. The CDR3 has 15 residues. The CDR3 loop reads CASSYRGTNNQPQHF. CDR3 in DNA: TGTGCCAGCAGTTATCGGGGGACTAATAATCAGCCCCAGCATTTT.

This clonotype was found many times. The CDR3 loop reads CSVSLGRRGGEQYF. CDR3 bases: TGCAGCGTCTCACTGGGGAGAAGGGGCGGCGAGCAGTACTTC. The V call is TRBV29-1, the J call TRBJ2-7, with D perhaps matching TRBD1 or TRBD2 (5 bases each). The CDR3 spans 14 residues. Per the germline V gene, CDR1 is SQVTM and CDR2 is ANQGSEA. Between the trimmed V and J ends, which lost 6 bases and 6 bases, there was a span of 21 bases.

As for this clonotype: With a far larger clone one base away, a read error is the likely cause. V and J are TRBV5-1 and TRBJ2-1; no reliable D call. The V end was cut by 3 bases, the J end by 10 bases, with 17 bases between. The CDR3 extends over 14 amino acids. Looked up from germline, CDR1 is SGHRS and CDR2 is YFSETQ. The CDR3 spells CASSSTVGFGEQFF. CDR3 coding DNA: TGCGCCAGCAGCTCGACGGTGGGGTTTGGCGAGCAGTTCTTC.

The chain combines TRBV7-4 with TRBJ1-2, with D uncertain. The V end lost 5 bases, the J end lost 4 bases, and 14 bases lay between the germline ends. The CDR3 sequence is 14 residues long. Germline CDR1 SGHVT, CDR2 SQSDAQ. Here the CDR3 reads CASSPSPNCYGYTF. The CDR3 nucleotides are TGTGCCAGCAGCCCCTCTCCGAACTGCTATGGCTACACCTTC.

This clonotype was seen only a few times. The chain has TRBV20-1 and TRBJ2-3, with 8 nucleotides matching TRBD2. The CDR3 consists of 15 residues. Germline V gives CDR1 DFQATT, CDR2 SNEGSKA (reference sequence). V lost 3 bases, J lost 0 bases, and 5 bases stayed unmatched. The CDR3, as DNA: TGCAGTGCTAGTTGGGCTAGCGGGAGCACAGATACGCAGTATTTT. This encodes CSASWASGSTDTQYF.

At least ten counts were recorded for this clonotype. J is TRBJ2-7 and V is TRBV7-2; weak D call: TRBD2 (5 bases). The CDR3 runs to 16 residues. Germline assignment: CDR1 SGHTA and CDR2 FQGNSA. V was clipped by 1 base and J by 0 bases, with 13 bases between them. CDR3 in amino acids: CASSLGGAAPSYEQYF. The CDR3 DNA sequence: TGTGCCAGCAGCTTAGGGGGAGCGGCCCCCTCCTACGAGCAGTACTTC.

This clonotype showed up just a few times. The V call is TRBV5-4, the J call TRBJ2-7; D is unresolved. CDR1 and CDR2 (germline): SGHNT, YYREEE (reference sequence). The CDR3 length is 16 residues. Trimming removed 7 bases from V and 0 bases from J, with 20 bases in between. The CDR3 nucleotides are TGTGCCAGCGACAACCTACGGTCGGGTGACTCCTACGAGCAGTACTTC. Residues: CASDNLRSGDSYEQYF.

In this sample, this clonotype turned up many times. CDR3 coding DNA: TGTGCCAGCGGTCCCGGGACAGGGGTTAATTCACCCCTCCACTTT. Translating gives CASGPGTGVNSPLHF. The V call is TRBV6-1, the J call TRBJ1-6; 10 nucleotides match TRBD1. Germline lookup yields CDR1 MNHNS and CDR2 SASEGT. J gave up 6 bases and V 8 bases, and 7 bases lay outside the gene matches. This CDR3 comprises 15 residues.

This clonotype was recorded many times. The genes are TRBV20-1 and TRBJ1-1; the D gene is possibly TRBD1 (6 bases). Germline-derived CDR1 and CDR2 are DFQATT and SNEGSKA (reference sequence). This CDR3 spans 16 amino acids. V was pared by 0 bases and J by 1 base, with 15 bases between. This chain's CDR3 is CSARDSWQGQNTEAFF. In DNA, the CDR3 is TGCAGTGCTAGAGATAGCTGGCAGGGGCAGAACACTGAAGCTTTCTTT.

This clonotype was seen more than once but under ten times. V usage is TRBV4-1 and J usage is TRBJ1-5, with unresolved D. The V gene lost 0 bases and the J gene lost 9 bases, with 15 bases spanning the gap. Germline V gives CDR1 MGHRA, CDR2 YSYEKL. This CDR3 has 15 amino acids. The CDR3, as DNA: TGCGCCAGCAGCCAAGAATCGGTGGGTTATTGGCCCCAGCATTTT. It codes for CASSQESVGYWPQHF.

This clonotype was counted a few times. The V call is TRBV5-1, the J call TRBJ2-3, with 8 bases matching TRBD1. The CDR3 extends over 16 amino acids. From germline, CDR1 is SGHRS and CDR2 YFSETQ. Unmatched junction bases numbered 5, after V lost 0 bases and J lost 2 bases. The CDR3 protein is CASSLGQGAVTDTQYF. CDR3 coding DNA: TGCGCCAGCAGCTTGGGGCAGGGGGCGGTCACAGATACGCAGTATTTT.

This clonotype was seen many times. The V call is TRBV24-1, the J call TRBJ2-7, with D possibly TRBD1 on 6 matching bases. This CDR3 has 15 amino acids. Trimming took off 4 bases at V and 2 bases at J, with 14 bases between the two ends. CDR1 is KGHDR, CDR2 SFDVKD, per germline. The DNA for the CDR3 is TGTGCCACCAGTGACGGGACAATGGATCCCTACGAGCAGTACTTC. Amino acid sequence: CATSDGTMDPYEQYF.

This clonotype has at least ten counts. The chain employs TRBV11-1 and TRBJ2-2; the D gene is possibly TRBD2 (6 bases). V gave up 5 bases and J gave up 6 bases, with 19 bases separating them. The germline V gene encodes CDR1 SGHAT and CDR2 FQDESV (reference sequence). The length of the CDR3 is 16 residues. The CDR3 protein is CASSRGAGLSAGELFF. In nucleotides, the CDR3 is TGTGCCAGCAGCCGCGGGGCAGGGTTATCCGCCGGGGAGCTGTTTTTT.

This clonotype occurred a few times. The V call is TRBV27, the J call TRBJ2-7; D is unclear. The CDR3 extends over 12 amino acids. Trimming took 4 bases from V and 3 from J, leaving 7 bases between them. Germline V gene data show CDR1 as MNHEY and CDR2 as SMNVEV (reference sequence). The CDR3 nucleotides read TGTGCCAGCAGTTCCGTAATCTACGAGCAGTACTTC. It codes for CASSSVIYEQYF.

In its sample, this clonotype was seen many times. The chain recombines TRBV18 with TRBJ2-7; either TRBD1 or TRBD2 may fit D (6 bases each). The CDR3 totals 12 residues. The ends were cut back, 2 bases at V and 6 bases at J, with 8 bases in the middle. CDR1 is KGHSH and CDR2 is LQKENI in the germline V gene. In DNA, the CDR3 is TGTGCCAGCTCACCAGGAGGGGGCGAGCAGTACTTC. This encodes CASSPGGGEQYF.

This clonotype was observed at least ten times. The gene calls are TRBV12-3 or TRBV12-4 and TRBJ1-5, with TRBD1 matching over 7 bases. J lost 0 bases, V lost 4 bases, and 6 bases had no gene match. The CDR3 sequence is 16 residues long. CDR3 sequence (DNA): TGTGCCAGCAGTTCCGGGACAGCTTATAGCAATCAGCCCCAGCATTTT. Protein: CASSSGTAYSNQPQHF.

This clonotype appeared a few times. In DNA, the CDR3 is TGTGCTAGTGGTTTGGTAAGGTTAGCGGGAAGCTCCTACAATGAGCAGTTCTTC. Translation: CASGLVRLAGSSYNEQFF. The rearrangement joins TRBV12-5 to TRBJ2-1; 8 bases line up with TRBD2. CDR1 is LGHNT and CDR2 is FRNRAP in the germline V gene. V lost 0 bases and J lost 0; bases outside the gene matches: 7. There are 18 residues in the CDR3.

This clonotype was seen more than once but under ten times. The V gene is TRBV6-5, the J gene TRBJ1-5; 7 bases map to TRBD1. Germline loops: CDR1 MNHEY, CDR2 SVGAGI. The CDR3 runs to 18 residues. Trimming took 2 bases from V and 5 from J; bases not matched to a gene: 15. The CDR3 spells CASSYAYRDRSSYQPQHF. CDR3 coding DNA: TGTGCCAGCAGTTACGCCTACCGGGACAGATCATCCTATCAGCCCCAGCATTTT.

V is TRBV9 and J is TRBJ2-3, with TRBD2 matching over 7 bases. The CDR3 contains 18 residues. V shed 0 bases and J 2 bases; nucleotides not matched to a gene: 12. CDR1 SGDLS and CDR2 YYNGEE come from the germline V gene. The CDR3 loop is CASSVARSSGLSTDTQYF. The DNA of the CDR3 is TGTGCCAGCAGCGTAGCTAGGTCTAGCGGACTATCCACAGATACGCAGTATTTT. The full variable domain, its missing parts supplied by reference TRBV9 and TRBJ2-3, is DSGVTQTPKHLITATGQRVTLRCSPRSGDLSVYWYQQSLDQGLQFLIQYYNGEERAKGNILERFSAQQFPDLHSELNLSSLELGDSALYFCASSVARSSGLSTDTQYFGPGTRLTVL.

This clonotype was counted many times. The genes are TRBV5-1 and TRBJ1-1; D possibly corresponds to TRBD1 (5 bases). Germline CDR1 and CDR2: SGHRS and YFSETQ. The CDR3 is made up of 14 amino acids. V shed 0 bases and J shed 4 bases, with 10 bases lying between them. The CDR3 bases are TGCGCCAGCAGCTTGGCGTGGGACGGCACTGAAGCTTTCTTT. This gives the protein CASSLAWDGTEAFF.

This clonotype was recorded many times. Here the CDR3 reads CASKVGGQETQYF. The CDR3 DNA reads TGTGCCAGCAAGGTGGGAGGACAAGAGACCCAGTACTTC. The gene calls are TRBV7-8 and TRBJ2-5; D perhaps matches TRBD2 (6 bases). CDR3 length: 13 residues. Germline CDR1 is SGHVS and CDR2 is FQNEAQ. V dropped 7 bases and J dropped 2 bases, with 11 bases sitting between them.

This clonotype was counted ten times or more. This chain joins TRBV5-6 and TRBJ2-7; no firm D call. The CDR3 length is 13 residues. The ends were cut back, 1 base at V and 5 bases at J, with 10 bases in the middle. CDR1 SGHDT and CDR2 YYEEEE come from the germline V gene. CDR3 in DNA: TGTGCCAGCAGCTTGTTAGTGTACGACGAGCAGTACTTC. It codes for CASSLLVYDEQYF.

This clonotype has only a few counts. The chain is built from TRBV30 and TRBJ2-7; TRBD1 aligns across 9 bases. The CDR3 extends over 16 amino acids. The germline gives CDR1 GTSNPN, CDR2 SVGIG (reference sequence). The J segment lost 4 bases and the V segment lost 0 bases, leaving 10 bases of the junction unmatched. The CDR3 loop is CAWSVKGQGLNYEQYF. In DNA form, the CDR3 reads TGTGCCTGGAGTGTCAAAGGACAGGGGCTAAATTACGAGCAGTACTTC.

This clonotype was counted many times. This sequence joins TRBV12-3 or TRBV12-4 and TRBJ1-2, with D possibly TRBD1 on 6 matching bases. Trimming removed 6 bases at V and 5 bases at J, with 16 bases between. CDR3 length: 14 amino acids. For the CDR3, the DNA is TGTGCCAGCAGCCGGCGCGGGGGGGCGTATGGCTACACCTTC. Residues: CASSRRGGAYGYTF.